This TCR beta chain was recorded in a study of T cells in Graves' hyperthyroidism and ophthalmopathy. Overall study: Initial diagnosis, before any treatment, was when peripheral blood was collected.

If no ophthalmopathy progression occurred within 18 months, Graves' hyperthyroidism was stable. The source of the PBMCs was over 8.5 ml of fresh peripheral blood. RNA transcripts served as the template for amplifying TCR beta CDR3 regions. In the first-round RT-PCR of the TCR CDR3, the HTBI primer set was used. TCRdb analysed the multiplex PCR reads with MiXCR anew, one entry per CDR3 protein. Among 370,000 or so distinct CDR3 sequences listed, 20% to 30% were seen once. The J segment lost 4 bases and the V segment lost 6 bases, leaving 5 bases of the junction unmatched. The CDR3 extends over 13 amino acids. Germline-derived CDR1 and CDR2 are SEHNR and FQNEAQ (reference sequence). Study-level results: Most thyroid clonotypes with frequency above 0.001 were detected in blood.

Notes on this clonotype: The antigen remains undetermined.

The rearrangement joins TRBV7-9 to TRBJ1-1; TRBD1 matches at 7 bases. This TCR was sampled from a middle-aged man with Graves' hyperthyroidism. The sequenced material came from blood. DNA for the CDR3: TGTGCCAGCAGGAGGGGGCTGGGCACTGAAGCTTTCTTT. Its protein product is CASRRGLGTEAFF. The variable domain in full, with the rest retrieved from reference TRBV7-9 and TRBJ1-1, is DTGVSQNPRHKITKRGQNVTFRCDPISEHNRLYWYRQTLGQGPEFLTYFQNEAQLEKSRLLSDRFSAERPKGSFSTLEIQRTEQGDSAMYLCASRRGLGTEAFFGQGTRLTVV.